This T cell receptor beta chain was documented in a study of radiotherapy plus CTLA-4 blockade in lung cancer. This clone was counted once. Looked up from germline, CDR1 is SEHNR and CDR2 is FQNEAQ (reference sequence). This CDR3 region has 16 residues. V was pared by 2 bases and J by 3 bases, with 14 bases between. Data came from immunoSEQ multiplex PCR; TCRdb stores just in-frame clones and leaves some out. The sample includes tens of thousands of clones, over 60% of them seen just once. The sample consisted of peripheral blood, taken from a patient treated with radiotherapy plus ipilimumab. This chain uses TRBV7-9 with TRBJ1-5; D might be TRBD1 (6 bases). The clonotype originates from a human donor with non-small cell lung cancer whose response to radiotherapy plus ipilimumab could not be evaluated. The CDR3 region has the DNA TGTGCCAGCAGCTTAAACGGCGGGGGCGACAATCAGCCCCAGCATTTT. Translation gives CASSLNGGGDNQPQHF.